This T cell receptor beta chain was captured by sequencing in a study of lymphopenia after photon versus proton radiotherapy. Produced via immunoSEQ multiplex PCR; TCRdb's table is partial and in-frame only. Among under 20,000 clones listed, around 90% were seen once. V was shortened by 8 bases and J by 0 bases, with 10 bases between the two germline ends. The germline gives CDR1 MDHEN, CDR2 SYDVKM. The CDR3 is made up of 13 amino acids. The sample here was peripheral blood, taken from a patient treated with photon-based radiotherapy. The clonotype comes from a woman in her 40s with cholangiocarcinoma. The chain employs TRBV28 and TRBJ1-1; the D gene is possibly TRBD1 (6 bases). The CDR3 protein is CASQGQMNTEAFF. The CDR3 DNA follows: TGTGCCAGCCAAGGACAGATGAACACTGAAGCTTTCTTT.